A single sample is the source of the 18 T cell receptor beta chains below, sequenced in a study of blood T cell repertoires in COVID-19. The data were produced by immunoSEQ multiplex PCR, yet TCRdb's version contains in-frame clones alone and is incomplete. Of around 180,000 clones listed, under 85% were seen once; the top ten hold approximately 12%. Sequenced input: PBMCs or T cells enriched from blood (not recorded which). Receptor source: a man aged 45-60 years who had recovered from COVID-19.

The rearrangement joins TRBV28 to TRBJ2-3; 7 bases line up with TRBD1. The CDR3 has 15 amino acids. Trimming removed 7 bases from V and 4 bases from J; junction bases left unmatched: 11. Germline-derived CDR1 and CDR2 are MDHEN and SYDVKM. This CDR3 is CASTLQGIGADTQYF. DNA of the CDR3: TGTGCCAGCACCCTACAGGGGATTGGAGCAGATACGCAGTATTTT. The full variable domain, in which reference TRBV28 and TRBJ2-3 provide the parts outside the CDR3, is DVKVTQSSRYLVKRTGEKVFLECVQDMDHENMFWYRQDPGLGLRLIYFSYDVKMKEKGDIPEGYSVSREKKERFSLILESASTNQTSMYLCASTLQGIGADTQYFGPGTRLTVL.

The chain links TRBV5-1 to TRBJ2-1; 9 positions agree with TRBD1. In germline, CDR1 is SGHRS, CDR2 YFSETQ. V trimming: 4 bases; J trimming: 3 bases; junction bases outside the gene matches: 11. The length of the CDR3 is 17 residues. CDR3 sequence (DNA): TGCGCCAGCAGCCTCGCTTTTGGGGACAGGGTCTACAATGAGCAGTTCTTC. This translates into CASSLAFGDRVYNEQFF.

The genes are TRBV9 and TRBJ1-1; 7 nucleotides line up with TRBD1. V trimming: 4 bases; J trimming: 4 bases; junction bases outside the gene matches: 7. Germline-derived CDR1 and CDR2 are SGDLS and YYNGEE. This CDR3 has 14 amino acids. The CDR3 loop is CASSLLTGFTEAFF. CDR3 bases: TGTGCCAGCAGCCTTCTGACAGGGTTCACTGAAGCTTTCTTT.

This clone was observed once. The chain recombines TRBV10-3 with TRBJ1-1; TRBD1 is a possible D gene (6 bases). Trimming cost V 3 bases and J 3 bases, with 11 bases left between them. The CDR3 sequence is 14 residues long. CDR1 and CDR2 from the germline V gene are ENHRY and SYGVKD. The CDR3 loop is CAISESYRDTEAFF. The DNA for the CDR3 is TGTGCCATCAGTGAAAGTTACAGGGACACTGAAGCTTTCTTT.

The rearrangement joins TRBV11-1 to TRBJ2-2, with TRBD2 identical over 10 bases. The CDR3 covers 14 residues. The germline V gene encodes CDR1 SGHAT and CDR2 FQDESV (reference sequence). Trimming at V came to 6 bases and at J to 7 bases, leaving 5 bases not matched to a gene. CDR3 in amino acids: CASRTSGSVGELFF. The CDR3 DNA reads as TGTGCCAGCAGGACTAGCGGGTCTGTCGGGGAGCTGTTTTTT.

The chain combines TRBV19 with TRBJ1-5, with a tentative D call TRBD1 (5 bases). V shed 3 bases and J shed 3 bases, with 12 bases lying between them. CDR3 length: 15 residues. CDR1 and CDR2 (germline): LNHDA, SQIVND (reference sequence). The CDR3: CASSIFMTVNQPQHF. The DNA for the CDR3 is TGTGCCAGTAGTATTTTTATGACAGTCAATCAGCCCCAGCATTTT.

The gene calls are TRBV4-2 and TRBJ1-1; maybe TRBD1 (6 bases). The CDR3 loop spans 16 amino acids. V gave up 5 bases and J gave up 3 bases, with 19 bases separating them. The germline V gene encodes CDR1 LGHNA and CDR2 YNFKEQ. The CDR3 bases are TGTGCCAGCAGCTCGAGGGCGGGGGCTGGTTACACTGAAGCTTTCTTT. It translates to CASSSRAGAGYTEAFF.

The chain employs TRBV5-3 and TRBJ1-5, with no clear D. TRBV5-3 is flagged as an ORF with uncertain function. The V gene lost 7 bases and the J gene lost 1 base, with 24 bases spanning the gap. This CDR3 spans 18 amino acids. The CDR3 DNA reads TGTGCCAGAGTATACGGATTGGGCCGCGAGCGGAGCAATCAGCCCCAGCATTTT. Its translation: CARVYGLGRERSNQPQHF.

This clone occurred a few times. The chain employs TRBV7-9 and TRBJ2-2; the match to TRBD2 covers 11 bases. Germline CDR1 is SEHNR and CDR2 is FQNEAQ (reference sequence). The CDR3 consists of 15 residues. With 8 bases clipped from V and 3 bases from J, the junction kept 5 bases outside the gene matches. The CDR3 sequence is CASHSSGGYTGELFF. The CDR3 bases are TGTGCCAGCCATTCTAGCGGGGGGTACACCGGGGAGCTGTTTTTT.

The rearrangement links TRBV7-9 to TRBJ2-7, with D possibly matching TRBD1 (5 bases). CDR1 SEHNR and CDR2 FQNEAQ come from the germline V gene (reference sequence). The CDR3 is 11 amino acids. Trimming stripped 4 bases from V and 5 bases from J, with 6 bases between. DNA of the CDR3: TGTGCCAGCAGCTGGGGCGACGAGCAGTACTTC. Its protein is CASSWGDEQYF.

The chain couples TRBV6-5 to TRBJ2-5; no definite D call. Germline CDR1 and CDR2: MNHEY and SVGAGI. Trimming took off 8 bases at V and 5 bases at J, with 9 bases between the two ends. The CDR3 length is 11 residues. The CDR3 region is CASQALETQYF. The CDR3 DNA reads TGTGCCAGCCAGGCTCTGGAGACCCAGTACTTC.

This sequence joins TRBV7-9 and TRBJ2-3, with 9 bases matching TRBD2. CDR1 is SEHNR and CDR2 is FQNEAQ in the germline V gene (reference sequence). V gave up 5 bases and J gave up 2 bases; unmatched junction bases: 5. The CDR3 totals 15 residues. CDR3 nucleotide sequence: TGTGCCAGCAGCCCAATAGCGGGGGTCACAGATACGCAGTATTTT. It codes for CASSPIAGVTDTQYF. Drawing the rest from reference TRBV7-9 and TRBJ2-3, the complete variable domain is DTGVSQNPRHKITKRGQNVTFRCDPISEHNRLYWYRQTLGQGPEFLTYFQNEAQLEKSRLLSDRFSAERPKGSFSTLEIQRTEQGDSAMYLCASSPIAGVTDTQYFGPGTRLTVL.

The chain joins TRBV2 to TRBJ1-5; D gene uncertain. The length of the CDR3 is 12 residues. Germline V CDR1 and CDR2: SNHLY, FYNNEI. V was clipped by 8 bases and J by 1 base, with 6 bases between them. CDR3 region: CASQRSNQPQHF. The DNA of the CDR3 is TGTGCCAGCCAGAGGAGCAATCAGCCCCAGCATTTT.

The chain uses TRBV4-1 and TRBJ2-3, with D maybe TRBD1 (6 bases). Germline V gene lookup returns CDR1 MGHRA and CDR2 YSYEKL. Trimming shortened V by 1 base and J by 1 base, and 12 bases separated the two germline ends. The CDR3 extends over 16 amino acids. The CDR3 bases are TGCGCCAGCAGCCAAGTCGTGGACAGACGCACAGATACGCAGTATTTT. Protein sequence: CASSQVVDRRTDTQYF.

The chain combines TRBV5-1 with TRBJ2-3, with D maybe TRBD2 (5 bases). CDR1 and CDR2 (germline): SGHRS, YFSETQ. V lost 4 bases, J lost 1 base, and 10 bases lay in between. The CDR3 spans 14 residues. CDR3 nucleotides: TGCGCCAGCAGCACGGACTGGCGCACAGATACGCAGTATTTT. It specifies CASSTDWRTDTQYF.

This chain's CDR3 is CAWAGANYEQYF. CDR3 sequence (DNA): TGTGCCTGGGCAGGGGCTAACTACGAGCAGTACTTC. The rearrangement uses TRBV30 and TRBJ2-7, with D tentatively TRBD1 (6 bases). V was clipped by 5 bases and J by 3 bases, with 11 bases between them. Germline V gives CDR1 GTSNPN, CDR2 SVGIG (reference sequence). The CDR3 runs to 12 residues.

The chain employs TRBV7-2 and TRBJ2-3, with TRBD2 matching over 7 bases. V was pared by 8 bases and J by 7 bases, with 15 bases of the junction left unmatched. From germline, CDR1 is SGHTA and CDR2 FQGNSA. This CDR3 has 15 residues. The CDR3 loop reads CASREAGPLGNTQYF. CDR3 in DNA: TGTGCCAGCCGGGAAGCGGGGCCCCTAGGTAATACGCAGTATTTT. The full variable domain, completed using reference TRBV7-2 and TRBJ2-3, is GAGVSQSPSNKVTEKGKDVELRCDPISGHTALYWYRQSLGQGLEFLIYFQGNSAPDKSGLPSDRFSAERTGGSVSTLTIQRTQQEDSAVYLCASREAGPLGNTQYFGPGTRLTVL.

The V call is TRBV4-2, the J call TRBJ2-3, with 14 bases aligning to TRBD2. Per germline, CDR1 LGHNA and CDR2 YNFKEQ. V lost 1 base to trimming and J lost 4 bases; unmatched junction nucleotides: 1. This CDR3 contains 16 residues. The CDR3 region has the DNA TGTGCCAGCAGCCAAGGACTAGCGGGGGGGCCAGATACGCAGTATTTT. Protein product: CASSQGLAGGPDTQYF.